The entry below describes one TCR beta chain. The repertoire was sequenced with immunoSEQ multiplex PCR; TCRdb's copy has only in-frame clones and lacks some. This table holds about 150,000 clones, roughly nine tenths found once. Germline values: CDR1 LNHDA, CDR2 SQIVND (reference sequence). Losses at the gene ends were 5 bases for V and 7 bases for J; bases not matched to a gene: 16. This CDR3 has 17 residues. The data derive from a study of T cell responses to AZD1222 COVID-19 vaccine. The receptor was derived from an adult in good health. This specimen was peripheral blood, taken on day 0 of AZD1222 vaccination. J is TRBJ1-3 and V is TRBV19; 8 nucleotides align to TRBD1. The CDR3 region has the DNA TGTGCCAGTAGTCATCGCAACCTTCGGACAGGGAGGAACACCATATATTTT. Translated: CASSHRNLRTGRNTIYF.